The 15 T cell receptor beta chains below all came from one sample that was sequenced in a study of blood T cell repertoires in COVID-19. The table came from immunoSEQ multiplex PCR; TCRdb's copy has only in-frame clones and leaves some out. The sample holds about 49,000 clones, roughly 90% seen once. Sequencing was carried out using peripheral blood. The receptors were sampled from an elderly man with acute or convalescent COVID-19.

This clone was seen more than once but under ten times. The same CDR3 also results from other DNA sequences found in this sample. The CDR3 DNA sequence: TGTGCCAGCAGTTTACAAAACACCGGGGAGCTGTTTTTT. Translation gives CASSLQNTGELFF. V usage is TRBV12-3 or TRBV12-4 and J usage is TRBJ2-2, with unresolved D. The V end was cut by 2 bases, the J end by 2 bases, with 3 bases between. The CDR3 is 13 amino acids.

The chain combines TRBV5-6 with TRBJ1-2; perhaps TRBD1 as D (6 bases). With 0 bases removed from V and 5 bases from J, the gap between germline ends came to 8 bases. Germline V gene lookup returns CDR1 SGHDT and CDR2 YYEEEE. The CDR3 covers 13 residues. The CDR3 here is CASSLGRGYGYTF. CDR3 nucleotides: TGTGCCAGCAGCTTGGGCAGGGGATATGGCTACACCTTC.

V and J are TRBV4-2 and TRBJ1-2, with D maybe TRBD1 (5 bases). The CDR3 is 16 amino acids. Per germline, CDR1 LGHNA and CDR2 YNFKEQ. V dropped 2 bases and J dropped 5 bases, with 18 bases sitting between them. This CDR3 reads CASSQTSRDGGYGYTF. CDR3 nucleotide sequence: TGTGCCAGCAGCCAAACCAGCCGGGACGGGGGGTATGGCTACACCTTC.

The chain carries TRBV6-5 and TRBJ2-7; possibly TRBD2 for D (5 bases). V gave up 8 bases and J gave up 0 bases, with 14 bases separating them. The CDR3 spans 14 residues. The germline V gene has CDR1 MNHEY and CDR2 SVGAGI. CDR3 in DNA: TGTGCCAGCGCTCGACTAATCAGCTCCTACGAGCAGTACTTC. Translating it yields CASARLISSYEQYF.

The genes are TRBV19 and TRBJ1-6; no clear D gene. This CDR3 comprises 13 residues. Between the trimmed V and J ends, which lost 5 bases and 9 bases, there was a span of 11 bases. Per the germline V gene, CDR1 is LNHDA and CDR2 is SQIVND (reference sequence). The CDR3 DNA reads TGTGCCAGTAGTCCCGATACTAGTTCACCCCTCCACTTT. As protein: CASSPDTSSPLHF.

V gene TRBV12-3 or TRBV12-4 combines with J gene TRBJ1-2; TRBD1 might be the D (5 bases). Trimming took 7 bases from V and 2 from J, leaving 8 bases between them. The CDR3 is 12 residues long. CDR3 amino acids: CASKAGNYGYTF. The CDR3 nucleotides are TGTGCCAGCAAGGCAGGGAACTATGGCTACACCTTC.

The V call is TRBV4-2, the J call TRBJ1-2; 9 bases line up with TRBD1. The CDR3 runs to 15 residues. The trim removed 5 bases at V and 5 bases at J, leaving 9 bases unmatched. Germline-derived CDR1 and CDR2 are LGHNA and YNFKEQ. The CDR3 loop reads CASSIRDRDLYGYTF. The CDR3, as DNA: TGTGCCAGCAGCATTCGGGACAGGGATCTATATGGCTACACCTTC.

This clone has a handful of counts. The chain uses TRBV27 and TRBJ1-2; 7 bases line up with TRBD1. This CDR3 is 21 amino acids long. V shed 2 bases, J shed 4 bases, and the junction held 25 bases outside the gene matches. CDR1 MNHEY and CDR2 SMNVEV come from the germline V gene (reference sequence). DNA of the CDR3: TGTGCCAGCAGTTTACTATTTTCCGGAAAAACGGGACAGCTGGGGATCTATGGCTACACCTTC. Amino acid sequence: CASSLLFSGKTGQLGIYGYTF.

The chain uses TRBV19 and TRBJ2-4; 8 bases align to TRBD1. Germline V lookup: CDR1 LNHDA, CDR2 SQIVND (reference sequence). The CDR3 is 15 amino acids. The trim removed 6 bases at V and 1 base at J, leaving 5 bases unmatched. The DNA for the CDR3 is TGTGCCAGTAGAGAACAGGGGGTTGCCAAAAACATTCAGTACTTC. This sequence encodes CASREQGVAKNIQYF.

The chain links TRBV19 to TRBJ2-7, with D perhaps matching TRBD2 (6 bases). Germline lookup yields CDR1 LNHDA and CDR2 SQIVND (reference sequence). There are 16 residues in the CDR3. V was shortened by 7 bases and J by 0 bases, with 19 bases between the two germline ends. CDR3 DNA: TGTGCCAGTAACCTGGGAGGACCTCGGAGCTCCTACGAGCAGTACTTC. Protein sequence: CASNLGGPRSSYEQYF. The full variable domain, with the rest looked up from reference TRBV19 and TRBJ2-7, is DGGITQSPKYLFRKEGQNVTLSCEQNLNHDAMYWYRQDPGQGLRLIYYSQIVNDFQKGDIAEGYSVSREKKESFPLTVTSAQKNPTAFYLCASNLGGPRSSYEQYFGPGTRLTVT.

The chain employs TRBV5-1 and TRBJ2-1; TRBD2 aligns across 10 bases. The germline V gene encodes CDR1 SGHRS and CDR2 YFSETQ. After removal of 2 bases from V and 4 bases from J, the junction contained 9 bases not matched to a gene. The CDR3 extends over 17 amino acids. CDR3 bases: TGCGCCAGCAGCTTCCCCCGTCTAGCGGGGGTTTACAATGAGCAGTTCTTC. Its translation is CASSFPRLAGVYNEQFF. The full variable domain, rest sourced from reference TRBV5-1 and TRBJ2-1, is KAGVTQTPRYLIKTRGQQVTLSCSPISGHRSVSWYQQTPGQGLQFLFEYFSETQRNKGNFPGRFSGRQFSNSRSEMNVSTLELGDSALYLCASSFPRLAGVYNEQFFGPGTRLTVL.

The chain has TRBV27 and TRBJ1-6; 8 bases are a match to TRBD1. The V segment lost 1 base and the J segment 13 bases; nucleotides outside the gene matches: 9. CDR1 and CDR2 from the germline V gene are MNHEY and SMNVEV (reference sequence). The CDR3 has 15 residues. The DNA for the CDR3 is TGTGCCAGCAGTTTATTGGTCACAGGGGGACTCCCCCTCCACTTT. This codes for CASSLLVTGGLPLHF.

The rearrangement joins TRBV18 to TRBJ1-1; 8 nucleotides agree with TRBD1. Per the germline V gene, CDR1 is KGHSH and CDR2 is LQKENI. Trimming at V came to 6 bases and at J to 5 bases, leaving 8 bases not matched to a gene. The CDR3 has 14 amino acids. DNA for the CDR3: TGTGCCAGCTCGCGGACAGGGCCAGGGACTGAAGCTTTCTTT. As protein: CASSRTGPGTEAFF.

This chain joins TRBV12-3 or TRBV12-4 and TRBJ1-6; perhaps TRBD1 as D (5 bases). CDR3 size: 13 residues. V gave up 6 bases and J gave up 9 bases, with 12 bases separating them. The CDR3, as DNA: TGTGCCAGCAGCCTTAACCAGGGTTCACCCCTCCACTTT. The encoded protein is CASSLNQGSPLHF.

This clone was counted many times. This chain joins TRBV7-2 and TRBJ1-5; the D is unclear. In germline, CDR1 is SGHTA, CDR2 FQGNSA. The V gene lost 5 bases and the J gene lost 2 bases, with 16 bases spanning the gap. This CDR3 region has 16 residues. The CDR3 loop is CASSPGLGGRNQPQHF. The CDR3 region has the DNA TGTGCCAGCAGCCCGGGCCTGGGAGGGCGCAATCAGCCCCAGCATTTT.